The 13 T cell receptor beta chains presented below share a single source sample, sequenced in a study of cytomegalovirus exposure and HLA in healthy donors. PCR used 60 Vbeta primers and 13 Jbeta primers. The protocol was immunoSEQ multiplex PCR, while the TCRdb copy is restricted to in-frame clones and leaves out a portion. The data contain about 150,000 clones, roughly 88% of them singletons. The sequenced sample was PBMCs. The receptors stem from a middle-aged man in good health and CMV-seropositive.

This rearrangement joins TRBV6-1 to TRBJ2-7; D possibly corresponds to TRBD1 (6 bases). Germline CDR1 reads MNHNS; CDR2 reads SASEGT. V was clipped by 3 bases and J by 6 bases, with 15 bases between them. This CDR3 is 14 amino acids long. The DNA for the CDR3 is TGTGCCAGCAGTGATAAGGGACACGATGGCGAGCAGTACTTC. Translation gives CASSDKGHDGEQYF.

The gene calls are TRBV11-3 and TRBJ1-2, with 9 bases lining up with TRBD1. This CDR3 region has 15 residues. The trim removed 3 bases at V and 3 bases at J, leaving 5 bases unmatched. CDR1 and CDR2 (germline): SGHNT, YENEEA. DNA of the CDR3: TGTGCCAGCAGCTTGGGGACAGGGCGAGACTATGGCTACACCTTC. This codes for CASSLGTGRDYGYTF.

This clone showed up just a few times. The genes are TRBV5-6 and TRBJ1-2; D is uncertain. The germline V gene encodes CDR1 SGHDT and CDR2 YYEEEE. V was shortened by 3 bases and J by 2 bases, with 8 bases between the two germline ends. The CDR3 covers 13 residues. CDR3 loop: CASSWAANYGYTF. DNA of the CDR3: TGTGCCAGCAGCTGGGCCGCCAACTATGGCTACACCTTC. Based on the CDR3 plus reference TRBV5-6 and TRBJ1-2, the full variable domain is DAGVTQSPTHLIKTRGQQVTLRCSPKSGHDTVSWYQQALGQGPQFIFQYYEEEERQRGNFPDRFSGHQFPNYSSELNVNALLLGDSALYLCASSWAANYGYTFGSGTRLTVV.

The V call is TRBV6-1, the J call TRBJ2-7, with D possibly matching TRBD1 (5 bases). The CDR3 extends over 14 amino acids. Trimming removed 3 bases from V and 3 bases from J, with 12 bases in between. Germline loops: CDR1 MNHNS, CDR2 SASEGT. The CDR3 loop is CASSETVGDYEQYV. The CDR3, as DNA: TGTGCCAGCAGTGAGACGGTAGGGGACTACGAGCAGTACGTC.

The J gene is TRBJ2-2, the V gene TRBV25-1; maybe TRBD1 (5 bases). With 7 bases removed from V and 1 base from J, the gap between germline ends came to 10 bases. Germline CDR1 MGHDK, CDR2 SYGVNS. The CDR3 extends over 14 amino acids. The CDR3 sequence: CASKGVGNTGELFF. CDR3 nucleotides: TGTGCCAGCAAAGGGGTCGGGAACACCGGGGAGCTGTTTTTT.

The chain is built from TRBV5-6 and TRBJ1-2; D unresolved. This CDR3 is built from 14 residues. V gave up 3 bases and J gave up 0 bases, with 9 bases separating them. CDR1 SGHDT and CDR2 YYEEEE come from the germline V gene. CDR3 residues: CASSSTDANYGYTF. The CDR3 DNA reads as TGTGCCAGCAGCTCAACAGACGCTAACTATGGCTACACCTTC.

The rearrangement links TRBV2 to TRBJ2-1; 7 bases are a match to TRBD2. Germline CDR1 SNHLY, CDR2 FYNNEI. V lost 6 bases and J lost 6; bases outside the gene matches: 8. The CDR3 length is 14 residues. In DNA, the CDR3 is TGTGCCAGCAGGCTTGCTAGCGGAATCAATGAGCAGTTCTTC. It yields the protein CASRLASGINEQFF.

CDR3 loop: CASSGHTNYGYTF. The CDR3 coding sequence is TGTGCCAGCAGCGGACACACTAACTATGGCTACACCTTC. The rearrangement uses TRBV28 and TRBJ1-2; weak D call: TRBD1 (5 bases). Trimming removed 6 bases at V and 0 bases at J, with 8 bases between. CDR1 and CDR2 from the germline V gene are MDHEN and SYDVKM. This CDR3 has 13 amino acids.

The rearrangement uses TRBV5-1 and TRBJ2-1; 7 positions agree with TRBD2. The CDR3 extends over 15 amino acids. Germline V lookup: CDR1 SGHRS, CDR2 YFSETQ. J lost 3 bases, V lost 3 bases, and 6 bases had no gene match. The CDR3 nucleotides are TGCGCCAGCAGCTCGGAGGGAGGGGACTACAATGAGCAGTTCTTC. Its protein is CASSSEGGDYNEQFF.

The CDR3 DNA is TGTGCCATCAGTCGACAGGGTATGGGAGGCGGTGAGCAGTTCTTC. As protein: CAISRQGMGGGEQFF. The rearrangement joins TRBV10-3 to TRBJ2-1; D perhaps matches TRBD1 (7 bases). V was cut by 5 bases and J by 9 bases, with 20 bases left in between. Germline lookup yields CDR1 ENHRY and CDR2 SYGVKD. This CDR3 contains 15 residues.

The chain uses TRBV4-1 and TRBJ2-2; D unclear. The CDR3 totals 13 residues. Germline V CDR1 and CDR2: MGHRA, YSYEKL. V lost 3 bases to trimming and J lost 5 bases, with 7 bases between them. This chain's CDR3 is CASSHPMTGELFF. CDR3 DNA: TGCGCCAGCAGCCACCCAATGACCGGGGAGCTGTTTTTT.

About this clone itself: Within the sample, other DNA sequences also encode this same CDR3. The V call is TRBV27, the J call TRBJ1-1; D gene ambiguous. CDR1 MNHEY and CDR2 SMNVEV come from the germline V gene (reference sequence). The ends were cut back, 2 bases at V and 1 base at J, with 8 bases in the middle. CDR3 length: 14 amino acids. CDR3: CASSLRGGNTEAFF. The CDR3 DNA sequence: TGTGCCAGCAGTTTAAGAGGCGGGAACACTGAAGCTTTCTTT.

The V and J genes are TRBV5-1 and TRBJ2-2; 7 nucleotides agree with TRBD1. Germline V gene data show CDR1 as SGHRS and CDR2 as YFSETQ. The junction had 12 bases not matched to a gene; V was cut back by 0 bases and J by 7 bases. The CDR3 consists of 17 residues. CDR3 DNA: TGCGCCAGCAGCTTGGGCTCACAGGGGACCATGGACGGGGAGCTGTTTTTT. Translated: CASSLGSQGTMDGELFF.